This T cell receptor (beta chain) emerged from a study of vaccination effects on CD4 cells after COVID-19. At the level of the study: All study participants received two doses of BNT162b2 or mRNA-1273 vaccine. There were a couple of convalescent patients who gave samples 16 days and one week before vaccination. Study results and limitations: Marked clonal contraction was seen late after vaccination (in both infection- and vaccine-induced clones).

On this clone: As yet, its antigen is unknown.

Here immunoSEQ multiplex PCR was the method, and the copy in TCRdb shows in-frame clones only, minus some. Here the sample spans tens of thousands of clones, 74% being singletons. Trimming took off 0 bases at V and 3 bases at J, with 6 bases between the two ends. The length of the CDR3 is 13 residues. Germline CDR1 and CDR2: SGHNT and YYREEE (reference sequence). Antigen-specific CD4+ T cells were expanded (with viral peptide pools) by the ViraFEST assay ahead of sequencing. Isolation of CD4+ T cells took place after 10 to 11 days of culture. Their SARS-CoV-2 infection, verified by PCR, occurred between March and December 2020. In the cultures, half the medium was exchanged for IL-2 medium on days 3 and 7.

The sequence derives from a human donor who had a prior SARS-CoV-2 infection. This sequence joins TRBV5-4 and TRBJ1-2, with D possibly being TRBD1 (6 bases). The sequenced sample was CD4+ T cells from PBMCs cultured with a peptide pool, obtained before COVID-19 vaccination. The CDR3 reads CASSLDRDYGYTF. The CDR3 DNA reads as TGTGCCAGCAGCTTGGACAGGGACTATGGCTACACCTTC.